The 6 T cell receptor beta chains in this list originate from one sample, sequenced in a study of blood T cell repertoires in COVID-19. Sequencing was performed with immunoSEQ multiplex PCR; in TCRdb, only in-frame clones are kept and a portion is missing. The profile shows around 200,000 clones, around nine tenths of them singletons. Input material: peripheral blood. Every receptor here comes from a middle-aged man with acute or convalescent COVID-19.

This sequence joins TRBV5-1 and TRBJ2-3, with D perhaps TRBD2 (6 bases). Germline V gene data show CDR1 as SGHRS and CDR2 as YFSETQ. This CDR3 region has 16 residues. Trimming cost V 2 bases and J 0 bases, with 13 bases left between them. This chain's CDR3 is CASSFMAGTSTDTQYF. For the CDR3, the DNA is TGCGCCAGCAGCTTCATGGCGGGAACTAGCACAGATACGCAGTATTTT.

The chain recombines TRBV19 with TRBJ2-2, with a possible D match to TRBD1 (6 bases). The CDR3 totals 14 residues. The ends were cut back, 6 bases at V and 1 base at J, with 9 bases in the middle. Germline V CDR1 and CDR2: LNHDA, SQIVND (reference sequence). Here the CDR3 reads CASSRGQNTGELFF. The CDR3 DNA sequence: TGTGCCAGTAGCCGGGGACAGAACACCGGGGAGCTGTTTTTT.

The V and J genes are TRBV10-3 and TRBJ2-3; 10 positions agree with TRBD2. V lost 4 bases to trimming and J lost 1 base; unmatched junction nucleotides: 8. The CDR3 has 17 amino acids. CDR1 and CDR2 from the germline V gene are ENHRY and SYGVKD. This CDR3 is CAISGAGGGARTDTQYF. The CDR3 region has the DNA TGTGCCATCAGTGGAGCGGGGGGGGGTGCCCGCACAGATACGCAGTATTTT.

A single count supports this clone. The V call is TRBV7-9, the J call TRBJ1-6; D is possibly TRBD1 (5 bases). The CDR3 length is 15 residues. V was trimmed by 5 bases and J by 7 bases, leaving 15 bases between them. The germline V gene has CDR1 SEHNR and CDR2 FQNEAQ (reference sequence). CDR3 sequence: CASSPLEGRNSPLHF. The CDR3, as DNA: TGTGCCAGCAGCCCTCTGGAGGGACGGAATTCACCCCTCCACTTT.

This clone occurred a few times. This chain connects TRBV6-6 to TRBJ1-1; 10 bases line up with TRBD1. The CDR3 length is 13 residues. The germline V gene encodes CDR1 MNHNY and CDR2 SVGAGI (reference sequence). Trimming at V came to 7 bases and at J to 11 bases, leaving 10 bases not matched to a gene. CDR3 loop: CASNKGQGLMAFF. CDR3 in DNA: TGTGCCAGCAATAAGGGACAGGGGCTCATGGCTTTCTTT.

This sequence joins TRBV4-1 and TRBJ1-5; 8 nucleotides line up with TRBD1. The CDR3 has 14 residues. The V segment lost 0 bases and the J segment 7 bases; nucleotides outside the gene matches: 2. Germline V gene data show CDR1 as MGHRA and CDR2 as YSYEKL. CDR3 bases: TGCGCCAGCAGCCAAGAGACAGGGGCCCAGCCCCAGCATTTT. It translates to CASSQETGAQPQHF.